The clone carrying this T cell receptor (beta chain) was detected a few times. Its specificity is not known. MiXCR, applied by TCRdb to the 5' RACE reads, yields one record per CDR3 protein. The sample holds about 480,000 distinct CDR3 sequences, 17% seen once. The record originates from a study of CD8 T cells in ankylosing spondylitis. Study-wide points: Characteristic of ankylosing spondylitis blood, it appeared, was a TCR beta motif comprising about 8 highly homologous variants.

Specimen: blood, either unsorted or a sorted T cell fraction (not recorded which). This TCR was recovered from a male donor with ankylosing spondylitis.

The CDR3 region is CASSFRVLGDTQYF. The CDR3 bases are TGTGCCAGCAGTTTTCGGGTGCTCGGGGATACGCAGTATTTT. V and J are TRBV12-3 or TRBV12-4 and TRBJ2-3; D call uncertain. The CDR3 runs 14 residues. V dropped 3 bases and J dropped 6 bases, with 13 bases sitting between them.